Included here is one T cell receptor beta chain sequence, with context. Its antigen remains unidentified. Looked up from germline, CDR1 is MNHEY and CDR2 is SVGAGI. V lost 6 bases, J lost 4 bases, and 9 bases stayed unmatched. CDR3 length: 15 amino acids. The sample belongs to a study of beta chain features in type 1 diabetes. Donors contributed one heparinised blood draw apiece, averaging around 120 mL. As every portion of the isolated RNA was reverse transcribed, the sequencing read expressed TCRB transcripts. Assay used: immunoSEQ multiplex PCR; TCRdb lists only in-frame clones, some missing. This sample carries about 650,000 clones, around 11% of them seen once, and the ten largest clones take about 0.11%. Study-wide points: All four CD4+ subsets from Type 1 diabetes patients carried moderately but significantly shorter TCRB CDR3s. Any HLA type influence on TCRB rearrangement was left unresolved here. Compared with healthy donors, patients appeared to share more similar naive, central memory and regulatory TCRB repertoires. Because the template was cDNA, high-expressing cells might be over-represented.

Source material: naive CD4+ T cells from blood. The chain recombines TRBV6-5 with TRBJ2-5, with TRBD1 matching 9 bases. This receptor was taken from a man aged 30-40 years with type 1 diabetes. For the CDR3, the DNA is TGTGCCAGCAGCCTGGGGCCGGGACAGGGAGAGACCCAGTACTTC. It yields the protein CASSLGPGQGETQYF.